This T cell receptor beta chain was retrieved from a study of tumor-infiltrating lymphocytes in primary liver carcinoma. Study conclusions and caveats: Less overlap was seen in tumor-adjacent and tumor-blood pairs than in tumor region pairs.

CDR3 length: 12 amino acids. CDR1 and CDR2 from the germline V gene are MNHEY and SVGEGT. V lost 6 bases and J lost 4, with 9 bases in between. Making TCR beta cDNA involved approximately 480 ng total RNA and a constant-region primer. Modified slightly, ARM-PCR produced TCR beta libraries over three nested multiplex PCR rounds. In the first two PCR rounds, TRBV1-TRBV30 forward primers were paired with a C-beta reverse primer, and each round lasted 10 cycles. TCRdb re-called the multiplex PCR reads with MiXCR, one entry per CDR3 protein. This sample has fewer than 350,000 distinct CDR3 sequences; around three fifths occur once, and the top ten carry about 6.5%. The study extracted blood RNA from unsorted whole blood and also extracted germline DNA. In its sample, this clonotype was seen a few times. The antigen is not known.

This rearrangement joins TRBV6-2 or TRBV6-3 to TRBJ1-2; no firm D call. The source of this sequence is a man in his forties with primary liver carcinoma and hepatitis B virus infection. Sequenced sample: peripheral blood. The CDR3 sequence is CASRGQPYGYTF. DNA of the CDR3: TGTGCCAGCAGAGGGCAGCCCTATGGCTACACCTTC.